The TCR beta chain under discussion was sequenced for a study of Graves' ophthalmopathy and Graves' hyperthyroidism. The study's findings and limits: Most expanded thyroid clonotypes above 0.001 frequency also appeared in blood.

The germline V gene encodes CDR1 DFQATT and CDR2 SNEGSKA (reference sequence). Deletions cut 0 bases from V and 5 bases from J, with 19 bases between. This CDR3 comprises 16 residues. For repertoire sequencing, the TCR beta CDR3 regions were amplified from RNA transcripts. The first round was an RT-PCR with HTBI primers, and the second round was a multiplex PCR. TCRdb fed the multiplex PCR reads into MiXCR, producing one record per CDR3 protein. The repertoire consists of roughly 610,000 distinct CDR3 sequences, with 22% occurring once and the leading ten covering 7.1%. In its sample, this clonotype was seen many times. The antigen is undetermined.

The V call is TRBV20-1, the J call TRBJ2-5; possible D gene TRBD2, 7 bases. The sequence derives from a woman under 30 with stable Graves' hyperthyroidism. Some clones in this sample may be carry-over from other donors' samples. The source material was peripheral blood. CDR3 in amino acids: CSARDGGAGTGETQYF. In DNA, the CDR3 is TGCAGTGCTAGAGATGGGGGGGCGGGAACTGGCGAGACCCAGTACTTC.